These 3 T cell receptor beta chains were sequenced from one sample in a study of T cells after yellow fever vaccination. TCRdb independently ran MiXCR on the 5' RACE reads; one entry per CDR3 protein. Of over 300,000 distinct CDR3 sequences listed, about 4% are singletons. Sequenced here: PBMCs, sampled 5 days after the yellow fever booster vaccination. These receptors were obtained from a man younger than 35 who received the YFV17D yellow fever vaccine.

This clonotype has more than one count but fewer than ten. This rearrangement joins TRBV7-2 to TRBJ2-5; the D is unclear. This CDR3 comprises 14 residues. Germline V CDR1 and CDR2: SGHTA, FQGNSA. V was shortened by 8 bases and J by 2 bases, with 15 bases between the two germline ends. As DNA, the CDR3 is TGTGCCAGCGATCCTACTAACGGGCAAGAGACCCAGTACTTC. As protein: CASDPTNGQETQYF.

This clonotype was seen a few times. J is TRBJ2-1 and V is TRBV20-1; 7 nucleotides line up with TRBD2. The V gene's germline CDR1 is DFQATT and CDR2 SNEGSKA (reference sequence). Trimming cost V 3 bases and J 2 bases; bases outside gene matches: 7. The CDR3 loop spans 15 amino acids. In nucleotides, the CDR3 is TGCAGTGCTAGTAACCCTAGCGGCCCCTACAATGAGCAGTTCTTC. As protein: CSASNPSGPYNEQFF.

This clonotype came up many times. V is TRBV4-3 and J is TRBJ2-3; D not resolved. In germline, CDR1 is LGHNA, CDR2 YSLEER. Between the trimmed V and J ends, which lost 0 bases and 1 base, there was a span of 8 bases. This CDR3 has 15 residues. CDR3 nucleotide sequence: TGCGCCAGCAGCCAAGACGGTCGGGGCACAGATACGCAGTATTTT. Protein: CASSQDGRGTDTQYF.